The rows below give T cell receptor beta chains drawn from one sample of a study of blood T cell repertoires in COVID-19. Method: immunoSEQ multiplex PCR; TCRdb's copy keeps in-frame clones and lacks some. This table holds 200,000 or so clones, just under 85% found once. The source material was peripheral blood. The receptor set was obtained from a human donor with acute or convalescent COVID-19. The donor label of this sample is uncertain. The CDR3 runs from the conserved cysteine through the conserved F or W. D genes are given only for firm matches. Size tells how often a clone was seen (once, few, many) or the class of an expanded clone, and some rows leave it out.

j_call cdr3_length d_call v_call clone_size cdr3_nt cdr3_aa
TRBJ2-2 14 TRBD2 TRBV7-3 NA TGTGCCAGCAGCCCGACTAGCGGCACCGGGGAGCTGTTTTTT CASSPTSGTGELFF
TRBJ2-2 14 NA TRBV10-2 NA TGCGCCAGCAGCTCGACTAGGACGGTCGGGGAGCTGTTTTTT CASSSTRTVGELFF
TRBJ1-3 17 TRBD1 TRBV4-1 NA TGCGCCAGCAGCCGAGAAGGACAGGGGGTCGCTGGAAACACCATATATTTT CASSREGQGVAGNTIYF
TRBJ1-1 12 NA TRBV28 NA TGTGCCAGCAGTCCGAGACAGACTGAAGCTTTCTTT CASSPRQTEAFF
TRBJ1-2 15 NA TRBV6-1 NA TGTGCCAGCAGTGAAGAAGGACAGTCTAACTATGGCTACACCTTC CASSEEGQSNYGYTF
TRBJ1-4 13 NA TRBV6-2/TRBV6-3 NA TGTGCCAGCAGTGACACCCACAATGAAAAACTGTTTTTT CASSDTHNEKLFF
TRBJ2-7 13 NA TRBV7-8 NA TGTGCCAGCAGCTTAGCCCTAGGATACGAGCAGTACTTC CASSLALGYEQYF
TRBJ1-5 15 NA TRBV19 NA TGTGCCAGTAGACCTGGGCAGGGTAACGTTCAGCCCCAGCATTTT CASRPGQGNVQPQHF
TRBJ2-3 17 NA TRBV5-4 NA TGTGCCAGCAGCCACCCAGGCCCTTTAGCGGTCACAGATACGCAGTATTTT CASSHPGPLAVTDTQYF
TRBJ2-1 14 TRBD2 TRBV29-1 NA TGCAGCGTTCAAGAGGGACTAACGTACAATGAGCAGTTCTTC CSVQEGLTYNEQFF
TRBJ2-2 14 TRBD2 TRBV5-4 NA TGTGCCAGCAGCTTGGCTAGCGGGGCCGGGGAGCTGTTTTTT CASSLASGAGELFF
TRBJ2-1 15 TRBD2 TRBV18 NA TGTGCCAGCTCACCGACTAGCGGGTTCTACAATGAGCAGTTCTTC CASSPTSGFYNEQFF
TRBJ2-5 16 TRBD2 TRBV7-2 NA TGTGCCAGCAGCGAGGGACTAGCGGGAGGGATGGAGACCCAGTACTTC CASSEGLAGGMETQYF
TRBJ2-3 15 TRBD2 TRBV9 NA TGTGCCAGCAGCTCCCGGGTAGCGGGAGGGGATACGCAGTATTTT CASSSRVAGGDTQYF
TRBJ1-6 17 TRBD1 TRBV15 few TGTGCCACCAGCAGAGGGGGCCAGGGGGCTTTGAATTCACCCCTCCACTTT CATSRGGQGALNSPLHF
TRBJ2-5 14 TRBD2 TRBV29-1 NA TGCAGCGTTGTGCTAGCGGGAAGGCAAGAGACCCAGTACTTC CSVVLAGRQETQYF
TRBJ2-3 14 TRBD1 TRBV29-1 once TGCAGCGTTGGACAGGGGGCGAGTACAGATACGCAGTATTTT CSVGQGASTDTQYF
TRBJ1-5 17 NA TRBV6-2/TRBV6-3 NA TGTGCCAGCAGTACCCATGGAACGGGGGTCGCAAATCAGCCCCAGCATTTT CASSTHGTGVANQPQHF
TRBJ2-5 16 TRBD1 TRBV6-6 NA TGTGCCAGCAGTTACTTAGGGACAGGGGGACAAGAGACCCAGTACTTC CASSYLGTGGQETQYF
TRBJ1-1 14 NA TRBV3-1/TRBV3-2 NA TGTGCCAGCAGCCCCCAGGTCCCGAATACTGAAGCTTTCTTT CASSPQVPNTEAFF
TRBJ2-2 16 TRBD1 TRBV19 once TGTGCCAGTAGTATGAGCCGGGACAGGGATACCGGGGAGCTGTTTTTT CASSMSRDRDTGELFF
TRBJ2-2 15 TRBD1 TRBV5-4 NA TGTGCCAGCAGCTTGAGGGGGCAAAGGGGCGGGGAGCTGTTTTTT CASSLRGQRGGELFF
TRBJ1-2 14 NA TRBV5-1 NA TGCGCCAGCAGCCTGGCGACGACAGATTATGGCTACACCTTC CASSLATTDYGYTF
TRBJ2-6 14 NA TRBV24-1 NA TGTGCCACCACCTCAGGGGCTGGGGCCAACGTCCTGACTTTC CATTSGAGANVLTF
TRBJ2-1 16 TRBD2 TRBV5-5 few TGTGCCAGCAGCTTAGGACTAGCGCCGGGGGAGAATGAGCAGTTCTTC CASSLGLAPGENEQFF
TRBJ2-2 17 TRBD1 TRBV3-1/TRBV3-2 NA TGTGCCAGCAGCCAACCGACAGGGATCGTGAACACCGGGGAGCTGTTTTTT CASSQPTGIVNTGELFF
TRBJ1-5 13 NA TRBV18 NA TGTGCCAGCTCACCAGGGTCAGGTCAGCCCCAGCATTTT CASSPGSGQPQHF
TRBJ2-2 14 NA TRBV27 NA TGTGCCAGCAGTTTAGGGCTAAACACCGGGGAGCTGTTTTTT CASSLGLNTGELFF
TRBJ2-7 15 TRBD1 TRBV4-1 NA TGCGCCAGCAGCACCGGGACAGGGGGGCCTCTCGAGCAGTACTTC CASSTGTGGPLEQYF
TRBJ1-1 13 NA TRBV10-1 NA TGCGCCAGCAGAGCGATGTTGGACACTGAAGCTTTCTTT CASRAMLDTEAFF
TRBJ2-3 14 NA TRBV18 once TGTGCCAGCTCAGCATCCGGGAGCACAGATACGCAGTATTTT CASSASGSTDTQYF
TRBJ2-1 16 TRBD2 TRBV27 NA TGTGCCAGCAGTTCGGGACTAGCGGGAATAAACAATGAGCAGTTCTTC CASSSGLAGINNEQFF
TRBJ2-3 15 NA TRBV7-9 few TGTGCCAGCAGCTTAGAGACAGGAGGCACAGATACGCAGTATTTT CASSLETGGTDTQYF
TRBJ1-4 16 TRBD1 TRBV5-1 NA TGCGCCAGCAGCAGCGGGACAGGGGGCGGGAGTGAAAAACTGTTTTTT CASSSGTGGGSEKLFF
TRBJ2-1 14 NA TRBV7-9 NA TGTGCCAGCAGCCCCCACAGGGTAGACAATGAGCAGTTCTTC CASSPHRVDNEQFF
TRBJ2-7 13 TRBD1 TRBV7-7 once TGTGCCAGCAGCTCGGACAGGCAGGGGGAGCAGTACTTC CASSSDRQGEQYF
TRBJ2-1 14 TRBD2 TRBV20-1 NA TGCAGTGCAAGTAGGACTAGCTCCTACAATGAGCAGTTCTTC CSASRTSSYNEQFF
TRBJ1-4 14 TRBD1 TRBV11-2 once TGTGCCAGCAGCTCGGGACAGAAAAATGAAAAACTGTTTTTT CASSSGQKNEKLFF
TRBJ2-1 20 TRBD2 TRBV5-4 once TGTGCCAGCAGCACTCTCAGGACTAGCGGGACCCAGAGCTCCTACAATGAGCAGTTCTTC CASSTLRTSGTQSSYNEQFF
TRBJ2-7 16 TRBD1 TRBV27 NA TGTGCCAGCAGTCAAAGACAGGGACGTCTCCCTGCCGAGCAGTACTTC CASSQRQGRLPAEQYF
TRBJ1-1 14 NA TRBV5-1 NA TGCGCCAGCAGCTCCCAGGGGCACACCTCTGAAGCTTTCTTT CASSSQGHTSEAFF
TRBJ2-1 14 NA TRBV13 NA TGTGCCAGCAGCTTGGGGGCCAACTACAATGAGCAGTTCTTC CASSLGANYNEQFF
TRBJ1-3 15 NA TRBV6-1 NA TGTGCCAGCAGTGAATACCAGGTGACCGGAAACACCATATATTTT CASSEYQVTGNTIYF
TRBJ2-3 15 TRBD1 TRBV27 NA TGTGCCAGCAGTTCCCCGACAGGGGGAGCAGATACGCAGTATTTT CASSSPTGGADTQYF
TRBJ2-5 15 NA TRBV7-8 NA TGTGCCAGCAGCTTAGGTGACCGCGGCCAAGAGACCCAGTACTTC CASSLGDRGQETQYF
TRBJ1-6 18 TRBD1 TRBV27 few TGTGCCAGCAGTTTCGGACAGGGAATAAGTGGAAGGAATTCACCCCTCCACTTT CASSFGQGISGRNSPLHF
TRBJ2-3 16 TRBD1 TRBV7-9 NA TGTGCCAGCAGTGGCGACAGGGGGCTAAGCCCAGATACGCAGTATTTT CASSGDRGLSPDTQYF
TRBJ1-1 15 NA TRBV7-2 NA TGTGCCAGCAGCCACCCGGCGGGGGGAAACACTGAAGCTTTCTTT CASSHPAGGNTEAFF
TRBJ1-1 20 TRBD1 TRBV18 NA TGTGCCAGCTCACCACAATCTGTGACAGGGGTTTACAAAATGAACACTGAAGCTTTCTTT CASSPQSVTGVYKMNTEAFF
TRBJ2-2 15 TRBD2 TRBV7-2 NA TGTGCCAGCAGCTTAGCCCTAGCGGGAGTCGGGGAGCTGTTTTTT CASSLALAGVGELFF
TRBJ2-7 13 NA TRBV18 NA TGTGCCAGCTCACCCAGACCAGACGGGGAGCAGTACTTC CASSPRPDGEQYF
TRBJ2-1 16 TRBD2 TRBV11-2 NA TGTGCCAGCAGCGACAGACTAGCGGGAGGGAAGAATGAGCAGTTCTTC CASSDRLAGGKNEQFF
TRBJ1-2 14 TRBD1 TRBV7-2 NA TGTGCCAGCAGCTCCCCGGGACAGGTCTCTGGCTACACCTTC CASSSPGQVSGYTF
TRBJ2-1 15 NA TRBV5-1 NA TGCGCCAGCAGCGCCGGGAGCGGATCCTACAATGAGCAGTTCTTC CASSAGSGSYNEQFF
TRBJ2-7 18 TRBD1 TRBV23-1 NA TGCGCCAGCAGTCAATCGCATGAGGGGGACAGGGACACCTACGAGCAGTACTTC CASSQSHEGDRDTYEQYF